This T cell receptor beta chain was retrieved from a study of OX40 agonist ivuxolimab in advanced cancers. Looking at the study overall: In this cohort, patients received ivuxolimab, an agonistic anti-OX40 (CD134) antibody. Males comprised roughly four fifths of the group, whose mean age was approximately 60 years (range about 20 to 79).

About this clone itself: Its specificity is unknown.

This table comes from immunoSEQ multiplex PCR, and its TCRdb copy is limited to in-frame clones, with some not included. The sample has about 79,000 clones, roughly 88% seen once. Germline trimming cut 4 bases from V and 4 bases from J; bases unmatched to any gene: 16. The CDR3 is 19 residues long. Germline V gene sequence: CDR1 LGHNA, CDR2 YNFKEQ. Study conclusions and caveats: CD4+ T cells averaged fewer expanded clones than CD8+ T cells.

This receptor was identified in an adult with an advanced solid tumor such as melanoma, head and neck, liver or kidney cancer. This sample comprised CD4+ or CD8+ T cells sorted from blood, obtained in a trial of the OX40 agonist ivuxolimab. This chain joins TRBV4-2 and TRBJ2-3; 11 bases agree with TRBD2. Here the CDR3 reads CASSPSLAGGLFRADTQYF. CDR3 DNA: TGTGCCAGCAGCCCCTCCCTAGCGGGAGGCCTTTTTAGGGCAGATACGCAGTATTTT.